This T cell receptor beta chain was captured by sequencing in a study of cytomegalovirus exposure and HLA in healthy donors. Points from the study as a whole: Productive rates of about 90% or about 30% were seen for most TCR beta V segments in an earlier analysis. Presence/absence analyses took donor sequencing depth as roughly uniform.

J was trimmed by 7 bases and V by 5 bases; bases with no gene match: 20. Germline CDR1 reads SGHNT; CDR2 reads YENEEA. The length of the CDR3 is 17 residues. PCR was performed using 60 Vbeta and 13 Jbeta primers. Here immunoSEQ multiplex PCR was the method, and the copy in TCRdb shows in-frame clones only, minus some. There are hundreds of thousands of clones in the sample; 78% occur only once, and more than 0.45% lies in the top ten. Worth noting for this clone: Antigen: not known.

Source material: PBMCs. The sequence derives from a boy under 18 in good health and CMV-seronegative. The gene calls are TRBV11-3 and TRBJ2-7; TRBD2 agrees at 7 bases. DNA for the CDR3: TGTGCCAGCAGCCCCCTCTTGTTTCGGGAGGCCCCGGGGGAGCAGTACTTC. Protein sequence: CASSPLLFREAPGEQYF.